These 18 T cell receptor beta chains were all obtained from the same sample, sequenced in a study of blood T cell repertoires in COVID-19. Measured with immunoSEQ multiplex PCR; TCRdb has only the in-frame clones, and not every one. The data contain roughly 320,000 clones, 85% to 90% of them singletons. The sample comprised PBMCs or T cells enriched from blood (not recorded which). These receptors were obtained from a man aged 25-45 years who had recovered from COVID-19.

This clone has more than one count but fewer than ten. The V gene is TRBV6-6, the J gene TRBJ1-1, with D uncertain. There are 14 residues in the CDR3. Trimming removed 7 bases at V and 4 bases at J, with 16 bases between. Looked up from germline, CDR1 is MNHNY and CDR2 is SVGAGI (reference sequence). CDR3 sequence (DNA): TGTGCCAGCACCCAAAGGCAGGTTGGCACTGAAGCTTTCTTT. Protein product: CASTQRQVGTEAFF.

The chain combines TRBV24-1 with TRBJ2-5; tentatively, D is TRBD2 (6 bases). The germline V and J ends were trimmed by 6 bases and 4 bases, with 8 bases remaining between them. The CDR3 runs 12 residues. Germline lookup yields CDR1 KGHDR and CDR2 SFDVKD. CDR3 coding DNA: TGTGCCACCAGTCTCGGGGGAGAGACCCAGTACTTC. This translates into CATSLGGETQYF.

The genes are TRBV7-9 and TRBJ2-3, with D maybe TRBD1 (5 bases). Deletions cut 0 bases from V and 4 bases from J, with 5 bases between. The CDR3 totals 13 residues. Germline CDR1 SEHNR, CDR2 FQNEAQ (reference sequence). The CDR3 loop reads CASSLAGADTQYF. The CDR3 nucleotides read TGTGCCAGCAGCTTAGCAGGGGCAGATACGCAGTATTTT.

The CDR3 reads CASSQMGQANYGYTF. CDR3 nucleotides: TGTGCCAGCAGTCAAATGGGACAGGCTAACTATGGCTACACCTTC. The chain has TRBV28 and TRBJ1-2; the match to TRBD1 covers 8 bases. Germline trimming cut 5 bases from V and 0 bases from J; bases unmatched to any gene: 5. CDR1 is MDHEN and CDR2 is SYDVKM in the germline V gene. The CDR3 is 15 amino acids.

V usage is TRBV7-6 and J usage is TRBJ2-3, with 7 bases aligning to TRBD2. J gave up 6 bases and V 0 bases, and 3 bases lay outside the gene matches. CDR1 and CDR2 from the germline V gene are SGHVS and FNYEAQ. The CDR3 runs to 14 residues. The CDR3 here is CASSLAGGGDTQYF. In DNA form, the CDR3 reads TGTGCCAGCAGCTTAGCTGGGGGAGGGGATACGCAGTATTTT. The complete variable domain, with remaining parts taken from reference TRBV7-6 and TRBJ2-3, reads GAGVSQSPRYKVTKRGQDVALRCDPISGHVSLYWYRQALGQGPEFLTYFNYEAQQDKSGLPNDRFSAERPEGSISTLTIQRTEQRDSAMYRCASSLAGGGDTQYFGPGTRLTVL.

The rearrangement joins TRBV29-1 to TRBJ2-1, with TRBD2 matching 8 bases. The germline V gene has CDR1 SQVTM and CDR2 ANQGSEA. The CDR3 runs to 12 residues. Trimming cost V 6 bases and J 7 bases; bases outside gene matches: 5. The CDR3: CSVLGLENEQFF. DNA of the CDR3: TGCAGCGTCCTGGGACTAGAGAATGAGCAGTTCTTC.

The chain combines TRBV18 with TRBJ1-1, with TRBD1 matching 9 bases. The junction had 7 bases not matched to a gene; V was cut back by 4 bases and J by 7 bases. The CDR3 loop spans 14 amino acids. Germline CDR1 and CDR2: KGHSH and LQKENI. CDR3 in DNA: TGTGCCAGCTCACGGGACAGGGATAATAGTGAAGCTTTCTTT. It codes for CASSRDRDNSEAFF.

V gene TRBV5-1 combines with J gene TRBJ2-7; 9 bases map to TRBD1. The V gene's germline CDR1 is SGHRS and CDR2 YFSETQ. CDR3 length: 16 residues. V lost 4 bases to trimming and J lost 5 bases; unmatched junction nucleotides: 13. CDR3 in DNA: TGCGCCAGCAGCCATCCTGAACAGGGGGCGGGCGACGAGCAGTACTTC. It is translated as CASSHPEQGAGDEQYF.

V usage is TRBV5-1 and J usage is TRBJ2-3, with 9 nucleotides matching TRBD1. The CDR3 is 15 residues long. Trimming removed 0 bases from V and 4 bases from J; junction bases left unmatched: 3. Germline loops: CDR1 SGHRS, CDR2 YFSETQ. The DNA for the CDR3 is TGCGCCAGCAGCTTGGACAGGGGGCAAGCAGATACGCAGTATTTT. Its translation is CASSLDRGQADTQYF.

The V and J genes are TRBV28 and TRBJ1-1; possibly TRBD1 for D (5 bases). Germline V gives CDR1 MDHEN, CDR2 SYDVKM. The CDR3 is made up of 11 amino acids. V lost 8 bases and J 7 bases, leaving 11 bases between the germline ends. The CDR3 protein is CASLTDREAFF. DNA for the CDR3: TGTGCCAGCCTGACAGACCGTGAAGCTTTCTTT.

This chain uses TRBV2 with TRBJ1-3, with 8 bases aligning to TRBD1. Germline values: CDR1 SNHLY, CDR2 FYNNEI. Trimming cost V 6 bases and J 6 bases; bases outside gene matches: 7. The CDR3 contains 14 residues. CDR3 region: CASRPQGVANTIYF. CDR3 sequence (DNA): TGTGCCAGCAGGCCACAGGGGGTCGCAAACACCATATATTTT.

The chain employs TRBV10-1 and TRBJ2-2; 8 bases are a match to TRBD2. Per the germline V gene, CDR1 is WNHNN and CDR2 is SYGVQD (reference sequence). The CDR3 spans 15 residues. Unmatched junction bases numbered 3, after V lost 4 bases and J lost 2 bases. The CDR3 DNA is TGCGCCAGCAGTGTTAGCGGGACCAACACCGGGGAGCTGTTTTTT. Protein sequence: CASSVSGTNTGELFF.

The V call is TRBV28, the J call TRBJ1-2; 9 bases match TRBD1. Trimming removed 5 bases from V and 0 bases from J; junction bases left unmatched: 13. The CDR3 length is 18 residues. In germline, CDR1 is MDHEN, CDR2 SYDVKM. CDR3 residues: CASSPPRDREGANYGYTF. CDR3 in DNA: TGTGCCAGCAGTCCCCCCCGGGACAGGGAAGGGGCTAACTATGGCTACACCTTC.

This chain links TRBV19 with TRBJ2-5, with 11 bases that match TRBD1. Germline V gene data show CDR1 as LNHDA and CDR2 as SQIVND (reference sequence). After removal of 1 base from V and 4 bases from J, the junction contained 11 bases not matched to a gene. The CDR3 contains 18 residues. The CDR3 nucleotides are TGTGCCAGTAGTATAGTATATTGGGGGGACAGGGGGAGAGAGACCCAGTACTTC. The encoded protein is CASSIVYWGDRGRETQYF. The variable domain in full, completed from reference TRBV19 and TRBJ2-5, reads DGGITQSPKYLFRKEGQNVTLSCEQNLNHDAMYWYRQDPGQGLRLIYYSQIVNDFQKGDIAEGYSVSREKKESFPLTVTSAQKNPTAFYLCASSIVYWGDRGRETQYFGPGTRLLVL.

The chain recombines TRBV7-9 with TRBJ1-1, with D perhaps matching TRBD1 (5 bases). This CDR3 has 15 residues. V was trimmed by 5 bases and J by 3 bases, leaving 16 bases between them. Germline CDR1 and CDR2: SEHNR and FQNEAQ (reference sequence). In DNA, the CDR3 is TGTGCCAGCAGCCCCGCAGGAGGGGTTGACACTGAAGCTTTCTTT. It encodes CASSPAGGVDTEAFF. The complete variable domain, with remaining parts taken from reference TRBV7-9 and TRBJ1-1, reads DTGVSQNPRHKITKRGQNVTFRCDPISEHNRLYWYRQTLGQGPEFLTYFQNEAQLEKSRLLSDRFSAERPKGSFSTLEIQRTEQGDSAMYLCASSPAGGVDTEAFFGQGTRLTVV.

The chain recombines TRBV2 with TRBJ1-1; D is perhaps TRBD1 (5 bases). The CDR3 length is 17 residues. Trimming left V 6 bases short and J 6 bases short, with 26 bases between. From germline, CDR1 is SNHLY and CDR2 FYNNEI. CDR3 sequence reads: CASRKGRIHGETAEAFF. The CDR3 bases are TGTGCCAGCAGGAAGGGGAGGATACACGGGGAGACGGCTGAAGCTTTCTTT.

This chain connects TRBV6-5 to TRBJ2-3; TRBD2 might be the D (6 bases). V shed 6 bases and J shed 4 bases, with 17 bases lying between them. Germline CDR1 is MNHEY and CDR2 is SVGAGI. The CDR3 is 15 residues long. DNA of the CDR3: TGTGCCAGCAGCTCACAGCTTGGGAGGTCAGATACGCAGTATTTT. Protein sequence: CASSSQLGRSDTQYF.

The genes are TRBV29-1 and TRBJ2-3, with TRBD2 identical over 15 bases. This CDR3 has 16 amino acids. The V and J ends lost 6 bases and 4 bases, in that order; junction bases with no gene match: 8. Germline CDR1 SQVTM, CDR2 ANQGSEA. Here the CDR3 DNA reads TGCAGCGTCAACGGACTAGCGGGGGGGCCCCCAGATACGCAGTATTTT. As protein: CSVNGLAGGPPDTQYF.